Listed below are T cell receptor beta chains from one sample, sequenced in a study of OX40 agonist ivuxolimab in advanced cancers. Only in-frame clones appear in the TCRdb table, and some are missing; sequencing was by immunoSEQ multiplex PCR. The table lists 40,000 or so clones, approximately 86% of them singletons. The sequenced sample was CD4+ or CD8+ T cells sorted from blood, obtained in a trial of the OX40 agonist ivuxolimab. All receptors derive from an adult with an advanced solid tumor such as melanoma, head and neck, liver or kidney cancer. Each CDR3 is given with its conserved first and last residue. Fields, in order: V gene, clone size, D gene, J gene, CDR3 protein, CDR3 DNA. A D gene is named only where the DNA matches it firmly. Size values are once, few and many counts, or a class for expanded clones, and some rows have none.

TRBV7-8	NA	NA	TRBJ2-7	CASSLQGASFYEQYF	TGTGCCAGCAGCCTACAAGGGGCCTCTTTCTACGAGCAGTACTTC
TRBV5-1	NA	NA	TRBJ2-1	CASSLEGDTRDEQFF	TGCGCCAGCAGCTTGGAAGGGGATACTCGGGATGAGCAGTTCTTC
TRBV30	NA	NA	TRBJ1-3	CAWSQGAINTIYF	TGTGCCTGGAGTCAAGGGGCGATAAACACCATATATTTT
TRBV10-2	NA	TRBD2	TRBJ2-3	CASSTLFSGGVSAAQYF	TGCGCCAGCAGTACTCTCTTTAGCGGGGGCGTCTCCGCGGCGCAGTATTTT
TRBV6-5	NA	NA	TRBJ1-5	CASSYTRGDQPQHF	TGTGCCAGCAGTTACACGAGGGGGGATCAGCCCCAGCATTTT
TRBV2	NA	TRBD1	TRBJ2-4	CASSPDRGYLNIQYF	TGTGCCAGCAGTCCAGACAGGGGCTACCTGAACATTCAGTACTTC
TRBV19	NA	NA	TRBJ1-1	CASSSLTDAGTEAFF	TGTGCCAGTAGTAGTCTCACGGACGCGGGCACTGAAGCTTTCTTT
TRBV9	NA	NA	TRBJ1-4	CASSVGVGEKLFF	TGTGCCAGCAGCGTAGGCGTTGGCGAAAAACTGTTTTTT
TRBV10-3	NA	NA	TRBJ2-3	CAITPGRFSTDTQYF	TGTGCCATCACTCCAGGGAGGTTTAGCACAGATACGCAGTATTTT
TRBV28	NA	TRBD2	TRBJ2-7	CASSPAVTSGRARGEQYF	TGTGCCAGCAGTCCAGCCGTCACTAGCGGGAGGGCACGAGGCGAGCAGTACTTC
TRBV18	NA	NA	TRBJ1-4	CASSPLDATNEKLFF	TGTGCCAGCTCACCACTTGACGCAACTAATGAAAAACTGTTTTTT
TRBV30	NA	NA	TRBJ1-2	CAWSQGYGYTF	TGTGCCTGGAGTCAGGGCTATGGCTACACCTTC
TRBV7-2	few	TRBD1	TRBJ2-5	CASSLQTGGQETQYF	TGTGCCAGCAGCTTACAGACAGGGGGGCAAGAGACCCAGTACTTC
TRBV28	NA	NA	TRBJ2-7	CASSSHSGGAYEQYF	TGTGCCAGCAGTTCCCATAGCGGAGGGGCCTACGAGCAGTACTTC
TRBV19	NA	NA	TRBJ1-5	CASSILGSASNQPQHF	TGTGCCAGTAGTATTTTAGGCAGCGCTAGCAATCAGCCCCAGCATTTT
TRBV11-2	NA	NA	TRBJ1-1	CASSLLEGSFEAFF	TGTGCCAGCAGCTTATTAGAGGGGAGCTTTGAAGCTTTCTTT
TRBV5-8	NA	NA	TRBJ2-7	CASSPWGRGSYEQYF	TGTGCCAGCAGCCCCTGGGGAAGAGGATCCTACGAGCAGTACTTC
TRBV13	once	NA	TRBJ2-6	CASSSRYDSGANVLTF	TGTGCCAGCAGCTCCCGATATGACTCTGGGGCCAACGTCCTGACTTTC
TRBV4-3	NA	TRBD1	TRBJ2-6	CASSQVQGQYLLGGANVLTF	TGCGCCAGCAGCCAAGTACAGGGACAGTACCTCTTGGGCGGGGCCAACGTCCTGACTTTC
TRBV19	NA	TRBD1	TRBJ1-1	CASSRAGGSLEAFF	TGTGCCAGTAGTAGGGCAGGGGGCTCTTTGGAAGCTTTCTTT
TRBV5-4	NA	TRBD2	TRBJ2-7	CASSAGGLADYEQYF	TGTGCCAGCAGCGCGGGGGGACTAGCGGACTACGAGCAGTACTTC
TRBV7-9	NA	TRBD1	TRBJ1-6	CASSRDSSNSPLHF	TGTGCCAGCAGCCGGGACAGTTCTAATTCACCCCTCCACTTT
TRBV9	NA	TRBD1	TRBJ1-2	CASSVNPRTGIHGYTF	TGTGCCAGCAGCGTAAACCCGCGGACAGGGATACATGGCTACACCTTC
TRBV29-1	NA	NA	TRBJ2-7	CSVVGSGHEQYF	TGCAGCGTTGTAGGGAGCGGCCACGAGCAGTACTTC
TRBV6-6	NA	TRBD1	TRBJ2-7	CASSYSWTGDYEQYF	TGTGCCAGCAGTTACTCATGGACAGGGGACTACGAGCAGTACTTC
TRBV14	NA	TRBD2	TRBJ2-5	CASSGPERGSIWGQETQYF	TGTGCCAGCAGCGGACCGGAGCGGGGGTCCATCTGGGGGCAAGAGACCCAGTACTTC
TRBV6-1	NA	TRBD2	TRBJ2-1	CAGTLAGGPNEQFF	TGTGCCGGGACGCTAGCGGGGGGGCCGAATGAGCAGTTCTTC
TRBV4-2	NA	NA	TRBJ1-2	CASSQDQGRGYTF	TGTGCCAGCAGCCAAGATCAGGGGAGGGGCTACACCTTC
TRBV30	NA	TRBD1	TRBJ1-6	CAWSVRVRGSPLHF	TGTGCCTGGAGTGTAAGGGTCAGGGGGTCACCCCTCCACTTT
TRBV4-2	NA	TRBD1	TRBJ2-1	CASSPGTGDYNEQFF	TGTGCCAGCAGCCCCGGGACAGGGGACTACAATGAGCAGTTCTTC
TRBV2	few	TRBD2	TRBJ2-5	CASSDGGRALETQYF	TGTGCCAGCAGTGACGGCGGGAGGGCCCTCGAGACCCAGTACTTC
TRBV6-6	NA	NA	TRBJ1-1	CASKYGENTEAFF	TGTGCCAGCAAGTACGGAGAGAACACTGAAGCTTTCTTT